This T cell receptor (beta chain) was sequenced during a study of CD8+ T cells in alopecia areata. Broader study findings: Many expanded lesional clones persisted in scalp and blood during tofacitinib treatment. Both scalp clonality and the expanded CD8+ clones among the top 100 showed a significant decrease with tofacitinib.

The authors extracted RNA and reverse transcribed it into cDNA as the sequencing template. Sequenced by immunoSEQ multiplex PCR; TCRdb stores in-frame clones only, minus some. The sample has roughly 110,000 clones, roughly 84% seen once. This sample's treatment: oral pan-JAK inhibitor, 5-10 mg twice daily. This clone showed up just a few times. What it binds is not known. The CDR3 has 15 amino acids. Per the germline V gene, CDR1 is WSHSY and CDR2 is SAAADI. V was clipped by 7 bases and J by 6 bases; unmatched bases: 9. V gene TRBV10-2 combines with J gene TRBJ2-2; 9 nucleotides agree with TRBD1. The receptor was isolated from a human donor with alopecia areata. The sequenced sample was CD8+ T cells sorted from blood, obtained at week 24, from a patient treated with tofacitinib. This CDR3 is CASNRQGVVSGELFF. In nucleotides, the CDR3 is TGCGCCAGCAATCGACAGGGGGTGGTTTCCGGGGAGCTGTTTTTT.